This T cell receptor (beta chain) was sequenced for a study of T-cell reconstitution after alpha-beta-depleted transplantation in children. General study results and limits: Several hundred expanded graft clones reportedly were the source of alpha-beta T cells about two months after transplant. When one year had passed after transplant, most T-cell counts and diversity came from newly produced T cells. Diversity of TCRbeta at day 60 was high in some patients, arising from surviving recipient T cells and thymic progenitors.

The TCRbeta library incorporated unique molecular identifiers. In TCRdb, the PCR reads were re-called with MiXCR into one record per CDR3 protein. Of more than 200,000 distinct CDR3 sequences listed, about 26% were seen once; the top ten hold about 2.8%. This clonotype was observed a handful of times. Its antigen is still unknown. The CDR3 has 18 residues. J gave up 3 bases and V 5 bases, and 13 bases lay outside the gene matches. Germline CDR1 and CDR2: DFQATT and SNEGSKA (reference sequence). Sequenced here: PBMCs, sampled before TCRalphabeta/CD19-depleted stem cell transplant. The receptor's source is a girl aged 2-10 years with Fanconi anemia, due to receive a stem cell transplant. The chain has TRBV20-1 and TRBJ2-3; 14 bases fit TRBD2. CDR3 coding DNA: TGCAGTGCTGATAGCTTTCGGGGGACTAGCGGGAGTACAGATACGCAGTATTTT. Its protein product is CSADSFRGTSGSTDTQYF.